The rows below give T cell receptor beta chains drawn from one sample of a study of T cells in Graves' hyperthyroidism and ophthalmopathy. TCRdb called the multiplex PCR reads again in MiXCR, with one record for every CDR3 protein. Found here are approximately 590,000 distinct CDR3 sequences, 15% to 18% of them singletons; the top ten hold 6.5% to 8%. The sequenced material came from blood. These receptors were obtained from a woman younger than 45 with Graves' hyperthyroidism. Each CDR3 is given with its conserved first and last residue. D genes are given only for firm matches. A row's size may be missing; if present it is once, few, many or a size class.

D	size	length	V	J	DNA	CDR3
TRBD1	many	14	TRBV20-1	TRBJ1-1	TGCAGTGCTGGGGACAGTAAAGTGAACACTGAAGCTTTCTTT	CSAGDSKVNTEAFF
TRBD2	many	14	TRBV20-1	TRBJ2-3	TGCAACAATCCTAGCGGGAGAAGGAAAGATACGCAGTATTTT	CNNPSGRRKDTQYF
NA	many	14	TRBV29-1	TRBJ2-1	TGCAGCGTTGTGTTGCTAGGAACGTACAATGAGCAGTTCTTC	CSVVLLGTYNEQFF
NA	NA	14	TRBV5-1	TRBJ2-2	TGCGCCAGCAGCTTGGAAGTTAACACCGGGGAGCTGTTTTTT	CASSLEVNTGELFF
NA	NA	12	TRBV4-1	TRBJ1-2	TGCGCCAGCAGCCAAGCTTCCCGTGGCTACACCTTC	CASSQASRGYTF
TRBD1	many	15	TRBV2	TRBJ1-5	TGTGCCAGCAGTGAGGGGCAGGGGGCCGGTCAGCCCCAGCATTTT	CASSEGQGAGQPQHF
NA	many	13	TRBV20-1	TRBJ2-1	TGCAGCCATCTAGCGCCTGCCTACAATGAGCAGTTCTTC	CSHLAPAYNEQFF
TRBD1	many	14	TRBV12-5	TRBJ2-1	TGTGCTAGTGGTTCCGGGACAGGGTTTGTTTCGCAGTTCTTC	CASGSGTGFVSQFF
TRBD2	once	12	TRBV6-1	TRBJ2-1	TGTGCGACTAGCGTCTCCTACAATGAGCAGTTCTTC	CATSVSYNEQFF
NA	NA	12	TRBV20-1	TRBJ2-2	TGCAGTGCTAGAGACGGGGGCGGGGAGCTGTTTTTT	CSARDGGGELFF
NA	many	12	TRBV10-3	TRBJ2-7	TGTGCCATCAGTGAGGGGGCTAGCGAGCAGTACTTC	CAISEGASEQYF
TRBD2	many	13	TRBV6-1	TRBJ2-1	TGTGCCAGCAGTGAGTGGACTAGCGATGAGCAGTTCTTC	CASSEWTSDEQFF
TRBD1	NA	15	TRBV4-1	TRBJ1-2	TGCGCCAGCAGCCGGGGACAGGGGTCTAACTATGGCTACACCTTC	CASSRGQGSNYGYTF
NA	NA	14	TRBV19	TRBJ2-2	TGTGCCAGTAGGGGGGGACAGAACACCGGGGAGCTGTTTTTT	CASRGGQNTGELFF
TRBD1	NA	16	TRBV19	TRBJ2-5	TGTGCCAGTAGTTCCCGGGACAGGGGCTCGGCAGAGACCCAGTACTTC	CASSSRDRGSAETQYF
TRBD1	many	14	TRBV27	TRBJ2-7	TGTGCCAGCAGTTTAAACAGGGGCGAAAGCGAGCAGTACTTC	CASSLNRGESEQYF
NA	few	15	TRBV5-1	TRBJ2-1	TGCGCCAGCCTGCCCGGGCAGGGCTCCTACAATGAGCAGTTCTTC	CASLPGQGSYNEQFF
TRBD1	many	14	TRBV20-1	TRBJ2-3	TGCAGTGCCCCAAACAGGGGGCCTATAGATACGCAGTATTTT	CSAPNRGPIDTQYF
NA	many	15	TRBV6-2/TRBV6-3	TRBJ2-3	TGTGCCAGCAGTCGGCGGGGCTACCGCACAGATACGCAGTATTTT	CASSRRGYRTDTQYF
TRBD1	NA	15	TRBV27	TRBJ1-1	TGTGCCAGCAGACCTCGGACAGGGGGAGGCACTGAAGCTTTCTTT	CASRPRTGGGTEAFF
NA	many	14	TRBV7-2	TRBJ1-5	TGTGCCAGCAGCGTAGGAAGAGGGGGGCGGCCCCAGCATTTT	CASSVGRGGRPQHF
TRBD1	once	11	TRBV28	TRBJ2-7	TGTGCCAGCTGCACAGGGGGCGAGCAGTACTTC	CASCTGGEQYF
NA	NA	14	TRBV5-1	TRBJ2-7	TGCGCCAGCAGCTTCACAGGGAGGTCCTACGAGCAGTACTTC	CASSFTGRSYEQYF
NA	many	12	TRBV30	TRBJ1-1	TGTGCCTGGAGTGAAAGGGGCACTGAAGCTTTCTTT	CAWSERGTEAFF
NA	many	13	TRBV11-1	TRBJ2-7	TGTGCCAGCAGCTTTCTAAGTCTGGGGGAGCAGTACTTC	CASSFLSLGEQYF
TRBD1	many	14	TRBV6-1	TRBJ1-2	TGTGCCAGCAACCACAGGGGAGCTAACTATGGCTACACCTTC	CASNHRGANYGYTF
TRBD1	few	16	TRBV25-1	TRBJ2-2	TGTGCCAGCAGTGAATTTAGGGGGCAGGACACCGGGGAGCTGTTTTTT	CASSEFRGQDTGELFF
NA	many	14	TRBV12-3/TRBV12-4	TRBJ1-2	TGTGCCAGCAGTATATCCGGACGCGGCTATGGCTACACCTTC	CASSISGRGYGYTF
NA	NA	11	TRBV20-1	TRBJ1-4	TGCAGTGCTTCGCCCACTGAAAAACTGTTTTTT	CSASPTEKLFF
TRBD1	many	16	TRBV5-1	TRBJ2-2	TGCGCCAGCACCAGACAGGGGTGGAGGTACACCGGGGAGCTGTTTTTT	CASTRQGWRYTGELFF
NA	many	11	TRBV20-1	TRBJ2-7	TGCAGTGCTAGGAAGGTCTACGAGCAGTACTTC	CSARKVYEQYF